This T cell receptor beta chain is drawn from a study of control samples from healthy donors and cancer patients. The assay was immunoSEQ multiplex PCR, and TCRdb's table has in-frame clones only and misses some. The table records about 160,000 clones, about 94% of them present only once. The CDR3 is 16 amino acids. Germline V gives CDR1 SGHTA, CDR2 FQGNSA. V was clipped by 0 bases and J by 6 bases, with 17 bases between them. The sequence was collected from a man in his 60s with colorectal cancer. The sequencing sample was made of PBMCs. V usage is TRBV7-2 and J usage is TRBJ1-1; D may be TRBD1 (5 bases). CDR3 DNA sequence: TGTGCCAGCAGCTTAGCAGCAGCGGGGCTAGTGGCTGAAGCTTTCTTT. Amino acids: CASSLAAAGLVAEAFF.